This T cell receptor (beta chain) was captured by sequencing in a study of blood T cells in healthy people across ages. Study-wide results and limits: As age increased, TCR beta diversity per million T cells fell in a roughly linear fashion. The study found TCR beta diversity correlated strongly with naive T cell percentage. Shifts in expanded clonotypes may have been confounded by donor CMV status, which was unknown.

The CDR3 consists of 17 residues. In germline, CDR1 is LGHNA, CDR2 YSLEER. Unmatched junction bases numbered 2, after V lost 1 base and J lost 2 bases. Regarding this clonotype: What it binds is unknown.

For the second PCR, which ran for 7 to 11 cycles, a sample-barcoded 5' primer and a J-beta primer mix were used. Each sample provided no less than 2.5 million CDR3-containing paired-end reads. TCRdb analysed the 5' RACE reads with MiXCR anew, one entry per CDR3 protein. The sample yields some 1.5 million distinct CDR3 sequences, over 25% seen once. This clonotype was sampled from a woman in her thirties in good health. The V gene is TRBV4-3, the J gene TRBJ2-6; 10 nucleotides line up with TRBD1. Sequencing was done on a sample of blood. The CDR3 sequence: CASSQGGQGTGANVLTF. For the CDR3, the DNA is TGCGCCAGCAGCCAAGGGGGACAGGGGACTGGGGCCAACGTCCTGACTTTC.